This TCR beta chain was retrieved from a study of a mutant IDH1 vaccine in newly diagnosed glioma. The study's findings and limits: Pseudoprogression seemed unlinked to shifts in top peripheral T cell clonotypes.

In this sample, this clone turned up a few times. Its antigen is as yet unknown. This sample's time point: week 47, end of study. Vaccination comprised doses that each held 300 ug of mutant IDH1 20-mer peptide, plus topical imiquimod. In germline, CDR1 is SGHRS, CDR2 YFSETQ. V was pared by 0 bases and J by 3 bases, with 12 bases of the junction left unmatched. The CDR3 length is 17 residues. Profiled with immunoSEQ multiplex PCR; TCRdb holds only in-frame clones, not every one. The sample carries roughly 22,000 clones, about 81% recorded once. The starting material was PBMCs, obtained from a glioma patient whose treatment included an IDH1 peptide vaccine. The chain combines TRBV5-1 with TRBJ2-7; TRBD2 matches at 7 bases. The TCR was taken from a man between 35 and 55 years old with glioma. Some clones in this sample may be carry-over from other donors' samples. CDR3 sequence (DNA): TGCGCCAGCAGCTTGGCGGGGGAGGGGATACGTAGCTACGAGCAGTACTTC. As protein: CASSLAGEGIRSYEQYF.